Included here is one T cell receptor (beta chain) sequence, with context. Its matching antigen is unknown. This sample is drawn from a study of graft-versus-host responses after intestinal transplantation. Study-level information: Multivisceral, liver-intestinal, or isolated intestinal grafts were transplanted into recipients. Overall study results and limits: Subjects displaying graft-donor T cell macrochimerism possessed elevated graft-versus-host to host-versus-graft clonal ratios inside allografts. GvH clones surfaced in recipient marrow, some emerging earlier in ileum or blood.

Libraries were prepared by immunoSEQ multiplex PCR; TCRdb keeps only in-frame clonotypes and omits some of them. The table shows 20,000 to 25,000 clones, with roughly 89% occurring only once. Sequenced here: PBMCs, sampled more than 64 days after intestinal transplantation. The clonotype was recovered from a human patient who received an intestinal transplant, so some T cells may come from the graft donor.

Here the CDR3 DNA reads TGTGCCAGCAGCCCAGCGGGTGGCAGCACTGAAGCTTTCTTT. It encodes CASSPAGGSTEAFF. The J gene is TRBJ1-1, the V gene TRBV7-9; D is ambiguous. The CDR3 loop spans 14 amino acids. The germline V and J ends were trimmed by 5 bases and 4 bases, with 14 bases remaining between them. Germline CDR1 SEHNR, CDR2 FQNEAQ (reference sequence).